The 18 T cell receptor beta chains presented below share a single source sample, sequenced in a study of shared clonotypes between healthy human individuals. The assay was immunoSEQ multiplex PCR, and TCRdb's table has in-frame clones only and misses some. This table has around 1.9 million clones, around 93% appearing once. Positive CCR7 selection of CD45RO-negative cells yielded the naive CD8 cells, and terminally differentiated effector memory CD45RA+ cells were excluded. The sequencing sample was made of naive CD8+ T cells from PBMCs. Every receptor here comes from a man between 18 and 29 years old in good health. Some clones in this sample may be carry-over from other donors' samples.

The chain combines TRBV10-2 with TRBJ2-2; D gene ambiguous. V was clipped by 4 bases and J by 5 bases, with 11 bases between them. The CDR3 covers 14 residues. The germline CDR1 and CDR2 sequences are WSHSY and SAAADI. The CDR3 region is CASSGSIATGELFF. The CDR3 nucleotides read TGCGCCAGCAGTGGCTCAATCGCTACCGGGGAGCTGTTTTTT.

This clone was picked up one time. The V and J genes are TRBV7-8 and TRBJ2-7; 10 positions agree with TRBD1. Germline V lookup: CDR1 SGHVS, CDR2 FQNEAQ. V was pared by 10 bases and J by 5 bases, with 5 bases of the junction left unmatched. The length of the CDR3 is 12 residues. CDR3 sequence reads: CATEGTGDEQYF. Here the CDR3 DNA reads TGTGCCACCGAGGGGACAGGGGACGAGCAGTACTTC.

The chain employs TRBV6-5 and TRBJ1-1; 9 positions match TRBD1. Trimming cost V 5 bases and J 2 bases; bases outside gene matches: 3. The CDR3 runs to 14 residues. Germline V gene sequence: CDR1 MNHEY, CDR2 SVGAGI. CDR3 nucleotides: TGTGCCAGCAGTGGGACAGGGACTAACACTGAAGCTTTCTTT. It encodes CASSGTGTNTEAFF.

Details on this clone: Germline is not matched at one junction end, which may reflect a read error. V gene TRBV15 combines with J gene TRBJ1-1; 8 bases map to TRBD1. The V gene's germline CDR1 is LNHNV and CDR2 YYDKDF (reference sequence). The CDR3 spans 14 residues. Written as DNA, the CDR3 is TGTGCCACCAGCGGAGACAGGGGAGGGACTGAAGCTTTCTTT. Translation gives CATSGDRGGTEAFF.

The chain joins TRBV2 to TRBJ2-1; no reliable D call. The germline V gene encodes CDR1 SNHLY and CDR2 FYNNEI. With 1 base removed from V and 13 bases from J, the gap between germline ends came to 11 bases. The CDR3 totals 12 residues. The CDR3 region is CASSEVAYNQFF. The CDR3 DNA follows: TGTGCCAGCAGTGAAGTCGCGTACAACCAGTTCTTC.

This sequence joins TRBV28 and TRBJ2-1; the D is unclear. This CDR3 has 12 amino acids. V was cut by 5 bases and J by 4 bases, with 6 bases left in between. CDR1 MDHEN and CDR2 SYDVKM come from the germline V gene. The CDR3 sequence is CASSEQYNEQFF. Here the CDR3 DNA reads TGTGCCAGCAGTGAGCAGTACAATGAGCAGTTCTTC. Complete variable domain (other parts from reference TRBV28 and TRBJ2-1): DVKVTQSSRYLVKRTGEKVFLECVQDMDHENMFWYRQDPGLGLRLIYFSYDVKMKEKGDIPEGYSVSREKKERFSLILESASTNQTSMYLCASSEQYNEQFFGPGTRLTVL.

This chain joins TRBV19 and TRBJ2-5; D is uncertain. The CDR3 spans 16 residues. With 7 bases removed from V and 4 bases from J, the gap between germline ends came to 22 bases. Germline V CDR1 and CDR2: LNHDA, SQIVND (reference sequence). This CDR3 reads CASTTSGLSWGETQYF. For the CDR3, the DNA is TGTGCCAGTACCACTTCCGGGCTGAGTTGGGGAGAGACCCAGTACTTC.

To note about this clone: The sample has other DNA sequences that encode this CDR3 too. The chain combines TRBV7-3 with TRBJ2-5; D unresolved. Germline V gene sequence: CDR1 SGHTA, CDR2 FQGTGA. This CDR3 contains 13 residues. V was trimmed by 2 bases and J by 5 bases, leaving 9 bases between them. The CDR3 bases are TGTGCCAGCAGCTTAGGCACGCGTGAGACCCAGTACTTC. Protein product: CASSLGTRETQYF.

V gene TRBV19 combines with J gene TRBJ2-1, with D possibly being TRBD2 (5 bases). Looked up from germline, CDR1 is LNHDA and CDR2 is SQIVND (reference sequence). CDR3 length equals 15 residues. V lost 6 bases, J lost 4 bases, and 16 bases lay in between. The CDR3 nucleotides are TGTGCCAGTAGGACTTGGAGCGGATTATACAATGAGCAGTTCTTC. Protein: CASRTWSGLYNEQFF.

This rearrangement joins TRBV9 to TRBJ2-2; 8 bases match TRBD1. With 2 bases clipped from V and 3 bases from J, the junction kept 9 bases outside the gene matches. From germline, CDR1 is SGDLS and CDR2 YYNGEE. CDR3 length equals 17 residues. In nucleotides, the CDR3 is TGTGCCAGCAGCGTCGGCAGGGGGCCTGGGTACACCGGGGAGCTGTTTTTT. Its translation is CASSVGRGPGYTGELFF. Combining the CDR3 with reference TRBV9 and TRBJ2-2 gives the whole variable domain DSGVTQTPKHLITATGQRVTLRCSPRSGDLSVYWYQQSLDQGLQFLIQYYNGEERAKGNILERFSAQQFPDLHSELNLSSLELGDSALYFCASSVGRGPGYTGELFFGEGSRLTVL.

The V and J genes are TRBV7-3 and TRBJ2-3; D may correspond to TRBD1 or TRBD2 (5 bases each). This CDR3 comprises 15 residues. Germline V gene lookup returns CDR1 SGHTA and CDR2 FQGTGA. The V and J ends lost 3 bases and 0 bases respectively, with 10 bases between them. The CDR3, as DNA: TGTGCCAGCAGCTTGGGGGTGGTAAGCACAGATACGCAGTATTTT. Encoded protein: CASSLGVVSTDTQYF. The complete variable domain, with remaining parts taken from reference TRBV7-3 and TRBJ2-3, reads GAGVSQTPSNKVTEKGKYVELRCDPISGHTALYWYRQSLGQGPEFLIYFQGTGAADDSGLPNDRFFAVRPEGSVSTLKIQRTERGDSAVYLCASSLGVVSTDTQYFGPGTRLTVL.

The gene calls are TRBV28 and TRBJ2-7; 11 positions match TRBD2. Germline V gives CDR1 MDHEN, CDR2 SYDVKM. J gave up 4 bases and V 5 bases, and 10 bases lay outside the gene matches. The CDR3 runs 16 residues. The CDR3 DNA reads TGTGCCAGCAGTCCCTCGATAGCGGGAGGGTGGTACGAGCAGTACTTC. It translates to CASSPSIAGGWYEQYF. The full variable domain, in which reference TRBV28 and TRBJ2-7 provide the parts outside the CDR3, is DVKVTQSSRYLVKRTGEKVFLECVQDMDHENMFWYRQDPGLGLRLIYFSYDVKMKEKGDIPEGYSVSREKKERFSLILESASTNQTSMYLCASSPSIAGGWYEQYFGPGTRLTVT.

V is TRBV19 and J is TRBJ1-3; no clear D. CDR1 and CDR2 from the germline V gene are LNHDA and SQIVND (reference sequence). V lost 3 bases, J lost 2 bases, and 11 bases lay in between. This CDR3 contains 15 residues. The CDR3 DNA reads as TGTGCCAGTAGTATGGGCGGTTGGACTGGAAACACCATATATTTT. It translates to CASSMGGWTGNTIYF. Based on the CDR3 plus reference TRBV19 and TRBJ1-3, the full variable domain is DGGITQSPKYLFRKEGQNVTLSCEQNLNHDAMYWYRQDPGQGLRLIYYSQIVNDFQKGDIAEGYSVSREKKESFPLTVTSAQKNPTAFYLCASSMGGWTGNTIYFGEGSWLTVV.

The V and J genes are TRBV5-4 and TRBJ1-2; 7 nucleotides align to TRBD1. This CDR3 has 14 amino acids. CDR1 and CDR2 from the germline V gene are SGHNT and YYREEE (reference sequence). V was pared by 0 bases and J by 4 bases, with 3 bases of the junction left unmatched. Here the CDR3 DNA reads TGTGCCAGCAGCTTGGGCAGGGGGTCCTATGGCTACACCTTC. This encodes CASSLGRGSYGYTF. The whole variable domain, filled in from reference TRBV5-4 and TRBJ1-2, reads ETGVTQSPTHLIKTRGQQVTLRCSSQSGHNTVSWYQQALGQGPQFIFQYYREEENGRGNFPPRFSGLQFPNYSSELNVNALELDDSALYLCASSLGRGSYGYTFGSGTRLTVV.

This chain links TRBV27 with TRBJ2-7; 7 bases map to TRBD2. The germline gives CDR1 MNHEY, CDR2 SMNVEV (reference sequence). With V trimmed by 6 bases and J by 2 bases, 4 bases remained unmatched. CDR3 size: 13 residues. CDR3 nucleotide sequence: TGTGCCAGCAGCCAAAGCGGGACCTACGAGCAGTACTTC. The encoded protein is CASSQSGTYEQYF.

The CDR3 coding sequence is TGTGCCAGTAGGTCTCCACCCACGACAGGGGTCCGCAATCAGCCCCAGCATTTT. It is translated as CASRSPPTTGVRNQPQHF. This rearrangement joins TRBV19 to TRBJ1-5; TRBD1 matches at 8 bases. The CDR3 consists of 18 residues. V gave up 6 bases and J gave up 2 bases; unmatched junction bases: 15. Germline CDR1 LNHDA, CDR2 SQIVND (reference sequence).

The chain links TRBV19 to TRBJ2-3; tentative D call: TRBD1 (7 bases). In germline, CDR1 is LNHDA, CDR2 SQIVND (reference sequence). CDR3 length: 15 amino acids. Trimming took off 7 bases at V and 6 bases at J, with 20 bases between the two ends. DNA of the CDR3: TGTGCCAGTATTACCCGAGGTCAGGGGGGTGATACGCAGTATTTT. This codes for CASITRGQGGDTQYF.

This clone occurred once. This chain uses TRBV18 with TRBJ2-7, with 7 bases that match TRBD1. This CDR3 contains 15 residues. CDR1 and CDR2 from the germline V gene are KGHSH and LQKENI. The V segment lost 3 bases and the J segment 1 base; nucleotides outside the gene matches: 6. The CDR3 here is CASSPGQNRSYEQYF. In DNA form, the CDR3 reads TGTGCCAGCTCACCGGGACAGAATCGATCCTACGAGCAGTACTTC.